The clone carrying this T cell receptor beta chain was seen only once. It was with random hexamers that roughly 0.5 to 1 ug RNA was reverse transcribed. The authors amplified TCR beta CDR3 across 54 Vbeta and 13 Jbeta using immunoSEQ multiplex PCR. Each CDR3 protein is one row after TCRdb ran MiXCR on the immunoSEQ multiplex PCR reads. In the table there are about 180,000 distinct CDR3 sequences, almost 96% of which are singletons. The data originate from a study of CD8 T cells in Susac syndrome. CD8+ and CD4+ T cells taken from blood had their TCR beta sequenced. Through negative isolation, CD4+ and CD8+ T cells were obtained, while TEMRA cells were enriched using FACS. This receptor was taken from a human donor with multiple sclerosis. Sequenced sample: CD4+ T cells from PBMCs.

The DNA for the CDR3 is TGTGCCAGCAGTAGGGGCGCAGGGAACACTGAAGCTTTCTTT. It yields the protein CASSRGAGNTEAFF. The rearrangement uses TRBV12-3 or TRBV12-4 and TRBJ1-1; D possibly corresponds to TRBD1 (5 bases). V was clipped by 5 bases and J by 1 base, with 11 bases between them. The CDR3 loop spans 14 amino acids.